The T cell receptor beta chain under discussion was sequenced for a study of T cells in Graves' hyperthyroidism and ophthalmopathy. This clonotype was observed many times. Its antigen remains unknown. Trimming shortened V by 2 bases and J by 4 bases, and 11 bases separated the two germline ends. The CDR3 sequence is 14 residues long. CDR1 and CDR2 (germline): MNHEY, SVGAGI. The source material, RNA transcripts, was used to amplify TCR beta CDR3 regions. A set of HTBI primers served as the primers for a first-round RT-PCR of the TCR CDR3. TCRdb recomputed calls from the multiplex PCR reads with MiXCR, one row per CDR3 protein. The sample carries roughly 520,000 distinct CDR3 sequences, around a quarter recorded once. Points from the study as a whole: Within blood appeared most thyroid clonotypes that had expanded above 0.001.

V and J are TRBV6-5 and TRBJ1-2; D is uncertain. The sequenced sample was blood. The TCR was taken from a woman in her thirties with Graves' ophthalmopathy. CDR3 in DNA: TGTGCCAGCAGTTACGGACGAACTGGCTATGGCTACACCTTC. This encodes CASSYGRTGYGYTF.